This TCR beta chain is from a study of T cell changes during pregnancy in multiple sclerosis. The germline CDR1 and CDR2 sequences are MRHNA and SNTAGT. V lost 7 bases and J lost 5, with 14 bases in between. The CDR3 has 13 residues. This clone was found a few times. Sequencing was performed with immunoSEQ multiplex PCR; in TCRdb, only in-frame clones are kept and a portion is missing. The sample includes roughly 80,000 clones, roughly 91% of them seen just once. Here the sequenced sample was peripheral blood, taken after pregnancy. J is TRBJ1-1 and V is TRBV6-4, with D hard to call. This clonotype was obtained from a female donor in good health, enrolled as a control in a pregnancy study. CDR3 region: CASTLRPGTEAFF. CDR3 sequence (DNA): TGTGCCAGCACTCTAAGACCGGGGACTGAAGCTTTCTTT.